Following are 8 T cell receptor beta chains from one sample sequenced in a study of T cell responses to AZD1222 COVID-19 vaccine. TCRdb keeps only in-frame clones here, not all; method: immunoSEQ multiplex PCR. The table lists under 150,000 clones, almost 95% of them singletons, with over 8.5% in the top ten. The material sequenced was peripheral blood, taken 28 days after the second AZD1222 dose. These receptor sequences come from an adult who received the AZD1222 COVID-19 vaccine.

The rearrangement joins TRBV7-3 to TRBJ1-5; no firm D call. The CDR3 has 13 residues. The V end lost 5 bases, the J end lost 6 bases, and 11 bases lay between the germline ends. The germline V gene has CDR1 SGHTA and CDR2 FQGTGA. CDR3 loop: CASSPDPGQPQHF. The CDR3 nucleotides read TGTGCCAGCAGCCCAGACCCGGGTCAGCCCCAGCATTTT. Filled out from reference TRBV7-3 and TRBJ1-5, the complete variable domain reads GAGVSQTPSNKVTEKGKYVELRCDPISGHTALYWYRQSLGQGPEFLIYFQGTGAADDSGLPNDRFFAVRPEGSVSTLKIQRTERGDSAVYLCASSPDPGQPQHFGDGTRLSIL.

CDR3 bases: TGTGCCAGCAGCTTAGATCAATCTGGGACAGGTTCTGGCAAACTGTTTTTT. Translating gives CASSLDQSGTGSGKLFF. This chain connects TRBV7-8 to TRBJ1-4; 8 bases agree with TRBD1. CDR1 and CDR2 from the germline V gene are SGHVS and FQNEAQ. After removal of 1 base from V and 11 bases from J, the junction contained 15 bases not matched to a gene. The CDR3 sequence is 17 residues long.

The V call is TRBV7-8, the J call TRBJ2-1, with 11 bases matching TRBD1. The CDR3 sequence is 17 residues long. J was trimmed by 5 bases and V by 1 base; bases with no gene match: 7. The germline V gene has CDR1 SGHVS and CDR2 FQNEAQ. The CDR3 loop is CASSLGAGQGENNEQFF. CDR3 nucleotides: TGTGCCAGCAGCTTAGGGGCGGGACAGGGGGAAAACAATGAGCAGTTCTTC. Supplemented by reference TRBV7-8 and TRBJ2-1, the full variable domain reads GAGVSQSPRYKVAKRGQDVALRCDPISGHVSLFWYQQALGQGPEFLTYFQNEAQLDKSGLPSDRFFAERPEGSVSTLKIQRTQQEDSAVYLCASSLGAGQGENNEQFFGPGTRLTVL.

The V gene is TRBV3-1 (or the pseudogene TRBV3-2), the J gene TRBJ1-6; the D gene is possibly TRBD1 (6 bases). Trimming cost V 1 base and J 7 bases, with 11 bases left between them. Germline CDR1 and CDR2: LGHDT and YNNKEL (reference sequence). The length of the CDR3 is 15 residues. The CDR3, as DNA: TGTGCCAGCAGCCAAGTAAGGACAGCCAATTCACCCCTCCACTTT. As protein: CASSQVRTANSPLHF.

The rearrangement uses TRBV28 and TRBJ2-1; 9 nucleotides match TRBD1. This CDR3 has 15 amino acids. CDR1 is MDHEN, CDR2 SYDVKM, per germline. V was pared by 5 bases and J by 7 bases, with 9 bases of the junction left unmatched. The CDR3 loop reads CASSPAGTGRNEQFF. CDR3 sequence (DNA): TGTGCCAGCAGTCCCGCCGGGACAGGGCGTAATGAGCAGTTCTTC.

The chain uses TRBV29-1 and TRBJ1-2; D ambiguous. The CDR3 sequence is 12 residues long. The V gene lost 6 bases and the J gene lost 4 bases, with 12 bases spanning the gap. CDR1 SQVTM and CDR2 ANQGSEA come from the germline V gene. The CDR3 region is CSVEQGSYGYTF. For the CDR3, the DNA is TGCAGCGTCGAGCAAGGGAGCTATGGCTACACCTTC.

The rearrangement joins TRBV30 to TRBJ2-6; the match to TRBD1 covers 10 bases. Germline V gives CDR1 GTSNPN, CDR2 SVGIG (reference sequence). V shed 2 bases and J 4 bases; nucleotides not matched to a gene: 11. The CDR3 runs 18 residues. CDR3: CAWSISPRQGAGANVLTF. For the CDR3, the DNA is TGTGCCTGGAGTATATCACCGAGACAGGGGGCCGGGGCCAACGTCCTGACTTTC.

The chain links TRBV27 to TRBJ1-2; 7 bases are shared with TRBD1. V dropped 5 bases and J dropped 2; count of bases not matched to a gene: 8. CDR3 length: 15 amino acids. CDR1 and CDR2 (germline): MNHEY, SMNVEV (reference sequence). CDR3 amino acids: CASSHSPTGNYGYTF. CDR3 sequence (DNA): TGTGCCAGCAGTCACAGCCCGACAGGGAACTATGGCTACACCTTC.